This record looks at one T cell receptor beta chain sequence and its context. Its antigen is unknown. No base qualities exist here, and no much larger clone lies one base off it. This sample stems from a study of CD8+ T cells in alopecia areata (dated by TCRdb to 2017 to 2018). Study-wide context: Treated patients were enrolled in an open-label pilot trial of oral tofacitinib, 5 to 10 mg twice daily, for moderate-to-severe alopecia areata. Patients received tofacitinib for 6 to 18 months and were then followed off drug for 6 months to check for delayed response and recurrence. Disease severity in treated patients was measured with the SALT score, which quantifies the percentage of affected scalp surface area. The study used high-throughput TCRbeta sequencing to examine T cell clonal expansion in alopecia areata, in both the C3H/HeJ mouse model and human patients. On the human side, TCRbeta sequencing was run on scalp tissue and on sorted CD4+ and CD8+ peripheral blood T cells from healthy controls and from alopecia areata patients with either patchy or totalis/universalis disease. Patients on tofacitinib were biopsied at baseline and after 4 and 24 weeks of treatment, and several of the patients also had a later scalp biopsy. Scalp clonality was compared across normal scalp (n=4), patchy alopecia areata scalp (n=8), and alopecia totalis/universalis scalp (n=8). RNA was obtained with the PAXgene miRNA kit for fixed scalp, the miRNeasy kit for PBMCs, and the RNeasy kit for mouse skin. TCRbeta CDR3 regions were amplified by immunoSEQ multiplex PCR using 35 Vbeta forward and 13 Jbeta reverse primers. The paper as a whole reports these results and caveats: Tofacitinib significantly lowered scalp clonality and the number of expanded CD8+ clones among the top 100 scalp clones. Compared with normal scalp, lesional scalp, particularly in alopecia totalis/universalis, had higher clonality and more expanded CD8+ clones, which suggests antigenic drive. Shared TCR sequences between patients were less evident than in mice, which may be partly attributable to HLA diversity in the patient population. The treated cohort was small, with a single nonresponder, so links between baseline CD8+ expansion and response need larger studies. Scalp TCR repertoire analysis is complicated because resident alphabeta T cells in normal human skin are also sequenced, whereas mouse skin is dominated by gammadelta T cells. During tofacitinib treatment, many expanded lesional clones remained in scalp and blood, and this persistence may partly explain relapse after treatment is stopped.

The library was prepared using the immunoSEQ multiplex PCR assay. RNA was extracted from all samples and reverse transcribed into cDNA as template for TCR sequencing. First-strand cDNA was synthesized with SuperScript III using a 2:1 mix of oligo-dT and random hexamers. A synthetic immune receptor repertoire was used to measure amplification bias, and any remaining bias was corrected computationally. Turning to the authors' computational methods: Raw reads were preprocessed to remove errors, and CDR3 was defined by IMGT conventions from the conserved cysteine to phenylalanine. Clonality was calculated as 1 minus Shannon entropy normalized by log2 of the number of productive unique TCRs. Whether each scalp clone was CD4 or CD8 was inferred by checking scalp TCRbeta sequences against the CD4 and CD8 repertoires from sorted blood. Not all clones reach the TCRdb copy of this immuneACCESS table, which keeps in-frame sequences only. Checked studies attribute under half of the gap to unresolved V genes and leave the rest unexplained. V, J and clone size were drawn from that table, and D and trimming were deduced from the DNA. For this sample the table gives tens of thousands of clones, of which more than 65% were detected only once. 15% to 20% of the sample rests with the top ten.

Explained via the paper, the treatment or condition label denotes: oral pan-JAK inhibitor, 5-10 mg twice daily. Peripheral blood and lesional scalp punch biopsies were obtained from patients with alopecia areata. PBMCs were isolated by density centrifugation and stained for CD3, CD4 and CD8, and CD4+ and CD8+ T cells were sorted on a FACSAria. This clonotype was obtained from a human donor with alopecia areata. Sequences were derived from CD8+ T cells sorted from blood, sampled around week 42, from a patient treated with tofacitinib.

At the DNA level, the sequence is TGTGCCAGCAGCGGGGGACAGGGTAACGAGCAGTACTTC. It codes for CASSGGQGNEQYF. This receptor chain uses TRBV9 and TRBJ2-7; TRBD1 lines up with 9 middle nucleotides. From its cysteine to its phenylalanine, the CDR3 spans 13 amino acids. The read is trimmed to its CDR3 DNA, 39 bases read in frame from base 1. V trim: 3 bases; J trim: 5 bases; unmatched bases: 3. Taken from the germline V gene, the CDR1 and CDR2 loops are SGDLS and YYNGEE.